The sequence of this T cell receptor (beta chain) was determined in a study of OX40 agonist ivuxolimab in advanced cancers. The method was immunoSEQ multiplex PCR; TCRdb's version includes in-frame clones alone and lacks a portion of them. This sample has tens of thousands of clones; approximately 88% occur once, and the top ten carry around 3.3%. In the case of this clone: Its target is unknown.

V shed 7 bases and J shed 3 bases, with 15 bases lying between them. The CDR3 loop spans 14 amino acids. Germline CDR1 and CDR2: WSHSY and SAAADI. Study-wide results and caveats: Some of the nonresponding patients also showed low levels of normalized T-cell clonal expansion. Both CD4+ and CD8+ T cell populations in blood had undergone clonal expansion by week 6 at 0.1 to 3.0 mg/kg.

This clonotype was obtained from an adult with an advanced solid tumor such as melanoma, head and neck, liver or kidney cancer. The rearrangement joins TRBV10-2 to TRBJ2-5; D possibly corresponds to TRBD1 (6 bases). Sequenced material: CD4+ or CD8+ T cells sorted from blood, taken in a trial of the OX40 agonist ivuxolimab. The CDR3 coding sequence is TGCGCCAGCAAAGAGGGGGTTCATAAAGAGACCCAGTACTTC. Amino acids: CASKEGVHKETQYF.